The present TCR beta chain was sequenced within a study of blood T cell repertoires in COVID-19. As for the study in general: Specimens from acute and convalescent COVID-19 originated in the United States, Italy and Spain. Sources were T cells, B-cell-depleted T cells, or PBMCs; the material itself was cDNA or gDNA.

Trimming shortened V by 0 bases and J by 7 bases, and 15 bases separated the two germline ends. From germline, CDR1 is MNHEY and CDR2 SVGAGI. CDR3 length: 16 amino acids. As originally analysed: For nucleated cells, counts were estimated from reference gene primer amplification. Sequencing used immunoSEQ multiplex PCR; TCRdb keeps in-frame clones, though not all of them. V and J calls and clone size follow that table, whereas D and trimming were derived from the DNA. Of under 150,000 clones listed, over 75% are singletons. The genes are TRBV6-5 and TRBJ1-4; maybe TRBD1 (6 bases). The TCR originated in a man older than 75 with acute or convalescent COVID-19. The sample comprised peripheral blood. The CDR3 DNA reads TGTGCCAGCAGTTACTCGGCAGGGGAAGTGGGTGAAAAACTGTTTTTT. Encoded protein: CASSYSAGEVGEKLFF.